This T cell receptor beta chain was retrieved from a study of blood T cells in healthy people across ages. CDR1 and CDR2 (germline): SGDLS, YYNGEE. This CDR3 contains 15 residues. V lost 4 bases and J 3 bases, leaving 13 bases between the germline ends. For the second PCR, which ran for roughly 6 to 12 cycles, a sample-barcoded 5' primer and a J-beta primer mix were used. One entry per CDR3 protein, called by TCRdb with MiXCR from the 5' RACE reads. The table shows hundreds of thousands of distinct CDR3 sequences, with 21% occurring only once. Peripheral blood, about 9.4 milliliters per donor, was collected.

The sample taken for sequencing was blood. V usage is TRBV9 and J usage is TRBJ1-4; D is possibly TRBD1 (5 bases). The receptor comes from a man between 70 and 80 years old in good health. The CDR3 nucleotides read TGTGCCAGCAGCTCGGGGGGGAGCTCTAATGAAAAACTGTTTTTT. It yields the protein CASSSGGSSNEKLFF.